This record covers a single TCR beta chain. These data come from a study of T cell changes during pregnancy in multiple sclerosis. This CDR3 is 14 amino acids long. Trimming pared 4 bases from V and 5 bases from J, leaving 12 bases between. Germline loops: CDR1 SGHVS, CDR2 FNYEAQ. The data were produced by immunoSEQ multiplex PCR, yet TCRdb's version contains in-frame clones alone and is incomplete. The table records some 21,000 clones, 89% of them present only once. The starting material was CD8+ T cells from peripheral blood mononuclear cells, obtained in the second trimester of pregnancy. The chain links TRBV7-6 to TRBJ2-1, with D perhaps TRBD1 (6 bases). The clonotype was recovered from a female donor in good health, enrolled as a control in a pregnancy study. Here the CDR3 DNA reads TGTGCCAGCAGCTCTCGGACAGAACACAATGAGCAGTTCTTC. Protein product: CASSSRTEHNEQFF.